This TCR beta chain was recovered during a study of CD8+ T cells in alopecia areata. At the level of the study: In an open-label trial, patients got 5 to 10 mg tofacitinib twice daily.

The CDR3 extends over 15 amino acids. Germline V gene sequence: CDR1 SSHAT, CDR2 FNYEAQ (reference sequence). V shed 5 bases and J shed 3 bases, with 16 bases lying between them. The treatment: oral pan-JAK inhibitor, 5-10 mg twice daily. As part of sample collection, lesional scalp punch biopsies and peripheral blood were taken from alopecia areata patients. Sequencing relied on a cDNA template that was reverse transcribed from extracted RNA. Measured with immunoSEQ multiplex PCR; TCRdb has only the in-frame clones, and not every one. This table holds 200,000 to 250,000 clones, under 60% found once. The TCR originated in a human donor with alopecia areata. The chain joins TRBV7-7 to TRBJ2-5; weak D call: TRBD2 (6 bases). Source: CD4+ T cells sorted from blood, taken at week 4, from a patient treated with tofacitinib. Here the CDR3 reads CASSPRSGPEETQYF. The DNA of the CDR3 is TGTGCCAGCAGCCCCAGGAGCGGGCCTGAAGAGACCCAGTACTTC. Supplemented by reference TRBV7-7 and TRBJ2-5, the full variable domain reads GAGVSQSPRYKVTKRGQDVTLRCDPISSHATLYWYQQALGQGPEFLTYFNYEAQPDKSGLPSDRFSAERPEGSISTLTIQRTEQRDSAMYRCASSPRSGPEETQYFGPGTRLLVL.